The 18 T cell receptor beta chains below all came from one sample that was sequenced in a study of T-cell memory formation after mild COVID-19. TCRdb used MiXCR to reprocess the 5' RACE reads, holding one entry per CDR3 protein. The table lists 540,000 or so distinct CDR3 sequences, roughly 22% of them singletons. Sequenced material: PBMCs or a T cell subset sorted from them (not recorded which). These receptors came from an adult woman who had mild COVID-19 (a few samples of this study predate the infection). Cell type and time point are not known.

Written as DNA, the CDR3 is TGTGCCAGCAGCGAGGGACTAGCGGCTTACGAGCAGTACTTC. This gives the protein CASSEGLAAYEQYF. The chain recombines TRBV5-6 with TRBJ2-7, with TRBD2 identical over 11 bases. This CDR3 is 14 amino acids long. The germline V gene encodes CDR1 SGHDT and CDR2 YYEEEE. V was clipped by 4 bases and J by 4 bases; unmatched bases: 4.

In DNA form, the CDR3 reads TGTGCCAGCAGTTTATTATCTAGCGGGAGTTACACCGGGGAGCTGTTTTTT. Its translation is CASSLLSSGSYTGELFF. The chain links TRBV6-5 to TRBJ2-2, with 10 nucleotides matching TRBD2. V shed 4 bases, J shed 3 bases, and the junction held 8 bases outside the gene matches. From germline, CDR1 is MNHEY and CDR2 SVGAGI. The CDR3 length is 17 residues.

This clonotype was recorded a few times. This sequence joins TRBV12-3 or TRBV12-4 and TRBJ2-7; the D gene is possibly TRBD1 (6 bases). Trimming took off 5 bases at V and 3 bases at J, with 14 bases between the two ends. The CDR3 loop spans 14 amino acids. The DNA for the CDR3 is TGTGCCAGCAGTCGACAGGTTTCTCGCTACGAGCAGTACTTC. This codes for CASSRQVSRYEQYF.

This clonotype was observed a handful of times. J is TRBJ2-1 and V is TRBV12-3 or TRBV12-4; perhaps TRBD1 as D (5 bases). The CDR3 is made up of 12 amino acids. V lost 5 bases and J 8 bases, leaving 10 bases between the germline ends. The CDR3 DNA reads as TGTGCCAGCAGTCCCGCAGGGTATGAGCAGTTCTTC. The encoded protein is CASSPAGYEQFF.

This chain joins TRBV11-3 and TRBJ1-1; D ambiguous. CDR1 is SGHNT and CDR2 is YENEEA in the germline V gene. The CDR3 length is 12 residues. Trimming shortened V by 8 bases and J by 3 bases, and 10 bases separated the two germline ends. The CDR3 sequence: CASGYGDTEAFF. The CDR3 DNA reads TGTGCCAGCGGGTACGGGGACACTGAAGCTTTCTTT. The full variable domain, with the rest looked up from reference TRBV11-3 and TRBJ1-1, is EAGVVQSPRYKIIEKKQPVAFWCNPISGHNTLYWYLQNLGQGPELLIRYENEEAVDDSQLPKDRFSAERLKGVDSTLKIQPAELGDSAVYLCASGYGDTEAFFGQGTRLTVV.

In this sample, this clonotype turned up a few times. J is TRBJ1-1 and V is TRBV18; D gene uncertain. The V end lost 0 bases, the J end lost 1 base, and 6 bases lay between the germline ends. The CDR3 is 14 residues long. The germline V gene encodes CDR1 KGHSH and CDR2 LQKENI. DNA for the CDR3: TGTGCCAGCTCACCACCGATGAAGAACACTGAAGCTTTCTTT. This encodes CASSPPMKNTEAFF.

V and J are TRBV6-5 and TRBJ2-3; 11 bases align to TRBD2. With V trimmed by 0 bases and J by 6 bases, 5 bases remained unmatched. The CDR3 totals 16 residues. From germline, CDR1 is MNHEY and CDR2 SVGAGI. In DNA, the CDR3 is TGTGCCAGCAGTTACTCCCCGACTAGCGGGGCGGATACGCAGTATTTT. Encoded protein: CASSYSPTSGADTQYF.

The sample holds a few counts of this clonotype. The rearrangement uses TRBV30 and TRBJ2-7; TRBD1 matches at 7 bases. V shed 1 base and J 4 bases; nucleotides not matched to a gene: 13. The germline V gene has CDR1 GTSNPN and CDR2 SVGIG (reference sequence). The CDR3 extends over 16 amino acids. The CDR3 here is CAWSGSNRGTGYEQYF. The CDR3 DNA reads TGTGCCTGGAGTGGATCTAACAGGGGAACGGGGTACGAGCAGTACTTC.

This chain connects TRBV20-1 to TRBJ1-1; no clear D gene. The CDR3 has 13 amino acids. Germline V CDR1 and CDR2: DFQATT, SNEGSKA (reference sequence). The germline V and J ends were trimmed by 6 bases and 1 base, with 12 bases remaining between them. The CDR3 reads CSAGGWGNTEAFF. CDR3 sequence (DNA): TGCAGTGCAGGTGGGTGGGGGAACACTGAAGCTTTCTTT.

This clonotype has only a few counts. V and J are TRBV7-9 and TRBJ1-1; possible D gene TRBD1, 6 bases. Germline-derived CDR1 and CDR2 are SEHNR and FQNEAQ (reference sequence). Trimming shortened V by 4 bases and J by 6 bases, and 15 bases separated the two germline ends. The CDR3 extends over 14 amino acids. Here the CDR3 reads CASSWGSGDAEAFF. The CDR3 nucleotides read TGTGCCAGCAGCTGGGGTTCAGGGGACGCTGAAGCTTTCTTT.

The chain employs TRBV20-1 and TRBJ2-1, with 12 bases aligning to TRBD2. The CDR3 extends over 18 amino acids. V lost 6 bases to trimming and J lost 2 bases; unmatched junction nucleotides: 14. The germline V gene has CDR1 DFQATT and CDR2 SNEGSKA (reference sequence). The DNA of the CDR3 is TGCAGTGCCCCCAGGCAACTAGCGGGGGGCCTTCCCTACAATGAGCAGTTCTTC. It specifies CSAPRQLAGGLPYNEQFF.

This clonotype was seen a single time. The chain has TRBV29-1 and TRBJ1-1, with D hard to call. With 7 bases removed from V and 0 bases from J, the gap between germline ends came to 12 bases. The germline gives CDR1 SQVTM, CDR2 ANQGSEA. This CDR3 comprises 13 residues. This CDR3 is CSDGYRLNTEAFF. The CDR3 nucleotides are TGCAGCGACGGATACAGACTGAACACTGAAGCTTTCTTT.

This clonotype was seen more than once but under ten times. This chain connects TRBV7-9 to TRBJ2-5, with 13 bases matching TRBD2. The CDR3 extends over 16 amino acids. Unmatched junction bases numbered 6, after V lost 6 bases and J lost 2 bases. From germline, CDR1 is SEHNR and CDR2 FQNEAQ (reference sequence). Written as DNA, the CDR3 is TGTGCCAGCAGAACGGGACTAGCGGGGACACAAGAGACCCAGTACTTC. Its protein product is CASRTGLAGTQETQYF. The full variable domain, with the rest looked up from reference TRBV7-9 and TRBJ2-5, is DTGVSQNPRHKITKRGQNVTFRCDPISEHNRLYWYRQTLGQGPEFLTYFQNEAQLEKSRLLSDRFSAERPKGSFSTLEIQRTEQGDSAMYLCASRTGLAGTQETQYFGPGTRLLVL.

The chain combines TRBV6-5 with TRBJ2-7, with a tentative D call TRBD1 (5 bases). The CDR3 totals 15 residues. CDR1 and CDR2 (germline): MNHEY, SVGAGI. V was clipped by 1 base and J by 3 bases, with 13 bases between them. This CDR3 is CASSYLPGLGYEQYF. The CDR3 DNA reads TGTGCCAGCAGTTACTTACCAGGGTTGGGCTACGAGCAGTACTTC.

This clonotype has more than one count but fewer than ten. This sequence joins TRBV20-1 and TRBJ2-7; 10 nucleotides align to TRBD2. V trimming: 5 bases; J trimming: 5 bases; junction bases outside the gene matches: 12. This CDR3 contains 15 residues. Per the germline V gene, CDR1 is DFQATT and CDR2 is SNEGSKA (reference sequence). The CDR3 sequence: CSAQNTAGGPHEQYF. CDR3 DNA: TGCAGTGCTCAGAACACAGCGGGAGGGCCCCACGAGCAGTACTTC.

In this sample, this clonotype turned up many times. The V gene is TRBV6-4, the J gene TRBJ2-3; possibly TRBD1 for D (5 bases). This CDR3 has 14 amino acids. Germline loops: CDR1 MRHNA, CDR2 SNTAGT. Trimming removed 0 bases at V and 7 bases at J, with 11 bases between. CDR3 in amino acids: CASSDSRQPNTQYF. The CDR3 DNA follows: TGTGCCAGCAGTGACTCGAGACAGCCGAATACGCAGTATTTT.

This clonotype was seen ten or more times. V usage is TRBV11-2 and J usage is TRBJ1-2; D possibly corresponds to TRBD1 (5 bases). CDR3 length: 13 amino acids. CDR1 is SGHAT and CDR2 is FQNNGV in the germline V gene. V was trimmed by 5 bases and J by 2 bases, leaving 9 bases between them. CDR3 nucleotides: TGTGCCAGCAGCCCCGCAGGGAACTATGGCTACACCTTC. It encodes CASSPAGNYGYTF.

This clonotype was seen a few times. This chain links TRBV6-5 with TRBJ2-7; no definite D call. V was clipped by 5 bases and J by 0 bases, with 14 bases between them. The CDR3 is 15 amino acids. Germline CDR1 MNHEY, CDR2 SVGAGI. As DNA, the CDR3 is TGTGCCAGCAGTCGGCACAGCGATAGCTCCTACGAGCAGTACTTC. Amino acid sequence: CASSRHSDSSYEQYF.